This TCR beta chain originates from a study of T cells after yellow fever vaccination. As concerns this clonotype: Its antigen remains unidentified.

The TCR cDNA carried a universal primer site and UMIs from 5'RACE template switching. One entry per CDR3 protein results from TCRdb running MiXCR on the 5' RACE reads. The table records some 500,000 distinct CDR3 sequences, approximately 12% of them present only once. The study, taken as a whole, reports: Peaking faster, on day 5 versus 15, the secondary response was nonetheless weaker. Post-booster samples contained most primary-vaccination clones (more than 95% CD4, about 87% CD8).

V was trimmed by 1 base and J by 0 bases, leaving 10 bases between them. The CDR3 spans 15 residues. Germline V lookup: CDR1 SGHKS, CDR2 YYEKEE (reference sequence). The rearrangement links TRBV5-5 to TRBJ2-5; D is perhaps TRBD2 (5 bases). Sequences were derived from PBMCs, sampled on the day of the yellow fever booster vaccination. This TCR was recovered from a man between 25 and 39 years old who received the YFV17D yellow fever vaccine. The DNA for the CDR3 is TGTGCCAGCAGCTTGCGACTACGCTACCAAGAGACCCAGTACTTC. Amino acid sequence: CASSLRLRYQETQYF.